Below, one TCR beta chain is given with its context. No antigen is known for it. The CDR3 has 15 residues. The germline V gene encodes CDR1 MNHEY and CDR2 SMNVEV (reference sequence). The V and J ends lost 5 bases and 3 bases respectively, with 17 bases between them. The data are from a study of T-cell reconstitution after alpha-beta-depleted transplantation in children. Whole-study findings and limits: It was reported that alpha-beta T cells came from several hundred expanded graft clones (about two months after transplant). Recipient T cells and thymic progenitors that survived gave rise to the high TCRbeta diversity observed at day 60 in some patients. T-cell counts and diversity at one year following transplant were attributed mainly to newly produced T cells.

Unique molecular identifiers featured in how the TCRbeta library was prepared. Each CDR3 protein is one row after TCRdb ran MiXCR on the PCR reads. Found here are 400,000 to 550,000 distinct CDR3 sequences, approximately 10% of them singletons; the top ten hold just over 2%. This sequence joins TRBV27 and TRBJ2-7; TRBD2 might be the D (6 bases). The specimen comprised PBMCs, sampled before TCRalphabeta/CD19-depleted stem cell transplant. The sequence was collected from a child aged 2 to 9 with inherited bone marrow failure, due to receive a stem cell transplant. CDR3 residues: CASSPPSTSHYEQYF. CDR3 DNA sequence: TGTGCCAGCAGTCCACCGTCGACTAGTCACTACGAGCAGTACTTC.